This record looks at one T cell receptor beta chain sequence and its context. Its matching antigen is unknown. This sample is part of a study of T-cell memory formation after mild COVID-19. For the study at large: The two donors had largely donor-specific TCR clusters.

TCRdb re-derived calls from the 5' RACE reads in MiXCR, one entry per CDR3 protein. The table includes fewer than 700,000 distinct CDR3 sequences, roughly 18% detected once. Study observations and caveats: Clones shrinking between day 15 and 85 showed a balanced CD4/CD8 split, and those that grew later tilted toward CD4+. Shrinking CD4+ clones were chiefly CM and EM; CD8+ ones were chiefly EMRA. Pre-infection memory harbored some responding clones, suggesting cross-reactive memory joined.

The sequence was collected from an adult woman who had mild COVID-19 (a few samples of this study predate the infection). Cell type and time point are not known. Sequenced input: PBMCs or a T cell subset sorted from them (not recorded which).

CDR3 in amino acids: CASSYSVGAATNEKLFF. As DNA, the CDR3 is TGTGCCAGCAGTTACTCGGTGGGGGCCGCAACTAATGAAAAACTGTTTTTT. The chain employs TRBV6-5 and TRBJ1-4, with D perhaps TRBD1 (6 bases). There are 17 residues in the CDR3. V was trimmed by 0 bases and J by 0 bases, leaving 11 bases between them. Germline-derived CDR1 and CDR2 are MNHEY and SVGAGI.